Below are 3 T cell receptor beta chains sequenced from a single sample in a study of T cells in Graves' hyperthyroidism and ophthalmopathy. Amplification targeted TCR beta CDR3 regions from RNA transcripts. Initially, a first-round RT-PCR of the TCR CDR3 employed the HTBI primer set. TCRdb independently ran MiXCR on the multiplex PCR reads; one entry per CDR3 protein. The table includes a few hundred thousand distinct CDR3 sequences, approximately 13% detected once. Sequenced sample: blood. These receptors were collected from a woman in her twenties or thirties with Graves' hyperthyroidism that later progressed to Graves' ophthalmopathy.

The chain combines TRBV4-3 with TRBJ2-2; no clear D. Germline V gene sequence: CDR1 LGHNA, CDR2 YSLEER. The length of the CDR3 is 15 residues. Trimming pared 4 bases from V and 0 bases from J, leaving 9 bases between. The CDR3: CASSLSTTNTGELFF. CDR3 in DNA: TGCGCCAGCAGCCTATCCACTACGAACACCGGGGAGCTGTTTTTT.

The CDR3 DNA reads TGCAGTGCTCAAGATGGATCGGGCTACACCTTC. Protein sequence: CSAQDGSGYTF. The genes are TRBV20-1 and TRBJ1-2; D remains unclear. Germline lookup yields CDR1 DFQATT and CDR2 SNEGSKA (reference sequence). The V gene lost 5 bases and the J gene lost 8 bases, with 12 bases spanning the gap. There are 11 residues in the CDR3.

This clonotype was seen many times. The CDR3 coding sequence is TGTGCTAGTGGCTTTTCCGCCTTTGGCAATCAGCCCCAGCATTTT. Translation: CASGFSAFGNQPQHF. The V gene is TRBV12-5, the J gene TRBJ1-5; D gene ambiguous. Germline lookup yields CDR1 LGHNT and CDR2 FRNRAP. Trimming left V 6 bases short and J 2 bases short, with 14 bases between. The CDR3 covers 15 residues.